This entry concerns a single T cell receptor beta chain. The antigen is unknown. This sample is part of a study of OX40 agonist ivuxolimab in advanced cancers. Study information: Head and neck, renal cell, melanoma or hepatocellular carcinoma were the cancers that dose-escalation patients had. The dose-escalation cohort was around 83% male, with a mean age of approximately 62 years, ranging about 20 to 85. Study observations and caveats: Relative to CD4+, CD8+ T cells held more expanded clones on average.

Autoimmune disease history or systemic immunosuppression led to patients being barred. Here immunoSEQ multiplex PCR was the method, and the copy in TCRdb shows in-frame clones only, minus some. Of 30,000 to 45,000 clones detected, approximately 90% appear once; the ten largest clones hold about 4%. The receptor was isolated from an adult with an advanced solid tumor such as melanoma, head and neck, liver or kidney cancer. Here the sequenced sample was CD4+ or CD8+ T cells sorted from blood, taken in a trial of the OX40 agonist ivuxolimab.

The CDR3 nucleotides read TGTGCCAGCAGCTTCGGGGGTACCTACAATGAGCAGTTCTTC. It yields the protein CASSFGGTYNEQFF. This chain joins TRBV11-3 and TRBJ2-1, with D possibly being TRBD2 (6 bases). This CDR3 region has 14 residues. The ends were cut back, 3 bases at V and 2 bases at J, with 8 bases in the middle. Germline V gene sequence: CDR1 SGHNT, CDR2 YENEEA. Drawing the rest from reference TRBV11-3 and TRBJ2-1, the complete variable domain is EAGVVQSPRYKIIEKKQPVAFWCNPISGHNTLYWYLQNLGQGPELLIRYENEEAVDDSQLPKDRFSAERLKGVDSTLKIQPAELGDSAVYLCASSFGGTYNEQFFGPGTRLTVL.